This TCR beta chain is from a study of identifying expanded T cells in peripheral blood. The CDR3 spans 15 residues. The V gene's germline CDR1 is SGHNT and CDR2 YYREEE (reference sequence). Trimming removed 4 bases at V and 3 bases at J, with 16 bases between. TCRdb keeps only in-frame clones here, not all; method: immunoSEQ multiplex PCR. Here the sample spans 85,000 to 95,000 clones, 88% being singletons. Sequencing used blood. This clonotype was obtained from a person aged 18 to 75 in good health. This chain connects TRBV5-4 to TRBJ2-5; TRBD1 might be the D (6 bases). CDR3 sequence (DNA): TGTGCCAGCAGCAACAGGGTAGGGATAAAAGAGACCCAGTACTTC. Translation: CASSNRVGIKETQYF.